Sequencing of this T cell receptor (beta chain) was carried out in a study of shared clonotypes between healthy human individuals. The CDR3 sequence is 15 residues long. The V gene's germline CDR1 is SSHAT and CDR2 FNYEAQ (reference sequence). The ends were cut back, 1 base at V and 4 bases at J, with 11 bases in the middle. The data were produced by immunoSEQ multiplex PCR, yet TCRdb's version contains in-frame clones alone and is incomplete. Counted here are some 1,100,000 clones, more than 75% occurring once; the ten biggest clones make up approximately 0.5%. The sample comprised memory CD4+ T cells from PBMCs. Subset meaning: CD45RA-negative fraction. This TCR came from a man between 18 and 29 years old in good health. Some clones in this sample may be carry-over from other donors' samples. The rearrangement joins TRBV7-7 to TRBJ1-3; TRBD1 might be the D (6 bases). The CDR3 DNA reads TGTGCCAGCAGCTTAGGCTCAGGGGTCGGAAACACCATATATTTT. This gives the protein CASSLGSGVGNTIYF. The entire variable domain, with the rest obtained from reference TRBV7-7 and TRBJ1-3, is as follows: GAGVSQSPRYKVTKRGQDVTLRCDPISSHATLYWYQQALGQGPEFLTYFNYEAQPDKSGLPSDRFSAERPEGSISTLTIQRTEQRDSAMYRCASSLGSGVGNTIYFGEGSWLTVV.